This TCR beta chain was observed in a study of Graves' ophthalmopathy and Graves' hyperthyroidism. Turning to the study itself: A follow-up of 18 months without ophthalmopathy meant that hyperthyroidism was stable.

With V trimmed by 4 bases and J by 6 bases, 3 bases remained unmatched. The germline gives CDR1 MNHEY, CDR2 SMNVEV (reference sequence). There are 13 residues in the CDR3. The authors amplified TCR beta CDR3 regions, and they did so from RNA transcripts for repertoire sequencing. Amplification began with first-round RT-PCR using HTBI primers, then second-round multiplex PCR was performed. MiXCR, applied by TCRdb to the multiplex PCR reads, yields one record per CDR3 protein. Among around 1,000,000 distinct CDR3 sequences listed, about two fifths were seen once. Hyperthyroidism patients had new diagnoses, durations under 2 months, and ages of 18 to 65. This clonotype has more than one count but fewer than ten.

Sequencing input: peripheral blood or thyroid tissue (not recorded which). The chain recombines TRBV27 with TRBJ1-5, with 7 bases aligning to TRBD1. The sequence derives from an adult man with Graves' hyperthyroidism. The CDR3 protein is CASSSTGFQPQHF. In nucleotides, the CDR3 is TGTGCCAGCAGTTCGACAGGGTTTCAGCCCCAGCATTTT.